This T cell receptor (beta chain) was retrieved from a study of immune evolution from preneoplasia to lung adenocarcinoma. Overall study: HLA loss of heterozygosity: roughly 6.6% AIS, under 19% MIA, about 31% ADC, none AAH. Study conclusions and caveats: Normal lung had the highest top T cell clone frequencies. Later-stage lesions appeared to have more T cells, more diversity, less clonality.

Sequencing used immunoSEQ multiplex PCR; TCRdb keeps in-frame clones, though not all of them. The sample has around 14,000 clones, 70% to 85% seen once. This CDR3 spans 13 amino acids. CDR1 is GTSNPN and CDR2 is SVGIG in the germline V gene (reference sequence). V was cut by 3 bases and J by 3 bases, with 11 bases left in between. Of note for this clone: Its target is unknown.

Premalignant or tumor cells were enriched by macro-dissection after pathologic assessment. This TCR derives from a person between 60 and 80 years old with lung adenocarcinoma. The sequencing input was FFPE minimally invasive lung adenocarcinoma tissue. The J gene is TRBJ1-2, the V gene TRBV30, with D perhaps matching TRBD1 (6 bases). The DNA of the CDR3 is TGTGCCTGGAGGAGGGGGTTCGACTATGGCTACACCTTC. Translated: CAWRRGFDYGYTF.